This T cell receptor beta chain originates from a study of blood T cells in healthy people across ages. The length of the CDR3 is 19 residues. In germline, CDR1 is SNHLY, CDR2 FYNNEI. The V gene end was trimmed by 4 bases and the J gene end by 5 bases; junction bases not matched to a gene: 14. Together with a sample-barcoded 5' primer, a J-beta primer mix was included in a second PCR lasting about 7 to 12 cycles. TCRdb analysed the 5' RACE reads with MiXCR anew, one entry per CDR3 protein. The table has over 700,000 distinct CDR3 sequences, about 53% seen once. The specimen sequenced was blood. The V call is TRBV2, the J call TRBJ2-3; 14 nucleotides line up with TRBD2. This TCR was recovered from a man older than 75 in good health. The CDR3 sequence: CASSGPLGTSGSGLDTQYF. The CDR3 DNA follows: TGTGCCAGCAGTGGCCCGCTAGGGACTAGCGGGAGTGGTTTAGATACGCAGTATTTT.